Shown below are 14 T cell receptor beta chains from a single sample sequenced in a study of human T cells and chemical hapten exposure (TCRdb year 2021). What the time point label conveys for this sample: pre-sensitization, week 0. Reading the label with the study, this specimen's treatment or condition is: therapeutic diphenylcyclopropenone sensitization with weekly scalp DPC. The library was obtained by RACE. Instrument on record: NextSeq 500. TCRdb redid the processing of the public reads, applying fastp at Q25 and MiXCR, and retained in-frame beta chains. One record per CDR3 amino acid sequence lists the most common genes and DNA. Counted in this sample were 35,000 to 50,000 distinct CDR3 sequences; roughly a tenth of them appeared once. The ten largest clones represent approximately 6.3% of the sample. Here the sequenced sample was whole blood, taken in connection with sensitization to the hapten diphenylcyclopropenone (DPC). These receptors were taken from a young man with alopecia areata. Some clones in this sample may be carry-over from other donors' samples.

This clonotype was picked up a small number of times. This sequence joins TRBV5-1 and TRBJ2-6; D is uncertain. Between the trimmed V and J ends, which lost 4 bases and 4 bases, there was a span of 9 bases. Per the germline V gene, CDR1 is SGHRS and CDR2 is YFSETQ. There are 14 residues in the CDR3. DNA of the CDR3: TGCGCCAGCAGCCCCTTGGCCGGGGCCAACGTCCTGACTTTC. Protein product: CASSPLAGANVLTF.

This clonotype has at least ten counts. The rearrangement uses TRBV3-1 and TRBJ2-7; 7 nucleotides align to TRBD1. V was clipped by 5 bases and J by 2 bases; unmatched bases: 3. Germline V CDR1 and CDR2: LGHDT, YNNKEL (reference sequence). The CDR3 runs to 13 residues. CDR3 sequence: CASSARGTYEQYF. CDR3 nucleotides: TGTGCCAGCAGCGCCAGGGGGACCTACGAGCAGTACTTC.

Only a few counts were recorded for this clonotype. The chain recombines TRBV19 with TRBJ1-5, with 7 nucleotides matching TRBD1. Germline V gene sequence: CDR1 LNHDA, CDR2 SQIVND (reference sequence). Trimming at V came to 4 bases and at J to 6 bases, leaving 9 bases not matched to a gene. The CDR3 extends over 15 amino acids. The CDR3 DNA follows: TGTGCCAGTAGTACTGGCCAGGGGGGAGGTCAGCCCCAGCATTTT. Its protein product is CASSTGQGGGQPQHF. Filled out from reference TRBV19 and TRBJ1-5, the complete variable domain reads DGGITQSPKYLFRKEGQNVTLSCEQNLNHDAMYWYRQDPGQGLRLIYYSQIVNDFQKGDIAEGYSVSREKKESFPLTVTSAQKNPTAFYLCASSTGQGGGQPQHFGDGTRLSIL.

V usage is TRBV9 and J usage is TRBJ2-2; 8 bases are shared with TRBD2. CDR3 length: 15 residues. V lost 0 bases and J lost 6; bases outside the gene matches: 4. Germline lookup yields CDR1 SGDLS and CDR2 YYNGEE. The CDR3 DNA follows: TGTGCCAGCAGCGTAGGACTAGCGTCGTCCGGGGAGCTGTTTTTT. Residues: CASSVGLASSGELFF.

This clonotype appeared many times. V gene TRBV7-9 combines with J gene TRBJ1-5; D ambiguous. V was shortened by 1 base and J by 5 bases, with 6 bases between the two germline ends. Germline assignment: CDR1 SEHNR and CDR2 FQNEAQ (reference sequence). CDR3 length: 13 amino acids. Here the CDR3 reads CASSLVADQPQHF. The CDR3 bases are TGTGCCAGCAGCTTAGTCGCCGATCAGCCCCAGCATTTT.

This clonotype was seen a few times. The chain employs TRBV10-3 and TRBJ1-6; TRBD1 agrees at 7 bases. The CDR3 contains 16 residues. Germline CDR1 reads ENHRY; CDR2 reads SYGVKD. Unmatched junction bases numbered 6, after V lost 0 bases and J lost 7 bases. In DNA, the CDR3 is TGTGCCATCAGTGAGTCGGGAGGGGGCAAGAATTCACCCCTCCACTTT. Translated: CAISESGGGKNSPLHF.

This clonotype was seen a handful of times. The chain employs TRBV27 and TRBJ1-6; maybe TRBD1 (6 bases). Deletions cut 4 bases from V and 10 bases from J, with 17 bases between. This CDR3 spans 15 amino acids. Germline V gene data show CDR1 as MNHEY and CDR2 as SMNVEV (reference sequence). The CDR3 spells CASSYTGGANSPLHF. CDR3 nucleotide sequence: TGTGCCAGCAGTTACACCGGGGGCGCGAACTCACCCCTCCACTTT.

This clonotype showed up many times. This chain joins TRBV7-6 and TRBJ1-4; 9 bases align to TRBD1. Germline trimming cut 5 bases from V and 1 base from J; bases unmatched to any gene: 11. The CDR3 loop spans 18 amino acids. Germline lookup yields CDR1 SGHVS and CDR2 FNYEAQ. The CDR3 is CASSRASDRGRTNEKLFF. The CDR3 DNA follows: TGTGCCAGCAGCCGGGCCTCGGACAGGGGAAGAACTAATGAAAAACTGTTTTTT.

The sample holds many counts of this clonotype. The chain joins TRBV12-5 to TRBJ2-5; D possibly matches TRBD1 or TRBD2 (5 bases each). The CDR3 consists of 11 residues. CDR1 is LGHNT and CDR2 is FRNRAP in the germline V gene. V shed 2 bases and J shed 9 bases, with 7 bases lying between them. The CDR3 loop is CASGLRDPQYF. The CDR3 region has the DNA TGTGCTAGTGGTTTGAGGGACCCCCAGTACTTC. Complete variable domain (other parts from reference TRBV12-5 and TRBJ2-5): DARVTQTPRHKVTEMGQEVTMRCQPILGHNTVFWYRQTMMQGLELLAYFRNRAPLDDSGMPKDRFSAEMPDATLATLKIQPSEPRDSAVYFCASGLRDPQYFGPGTRLLVL.

This clonotype was counted ten times or more. The CDR3 DNA is TGTGCCAGCTCACCCGTTGGCCGCGGCAGAGACTCCTACGAGCAGTACTTC. It yields the protein CASSPVGRGRDSYEQYF. The V call is TRBV18, the J call TRBJ2-7, with no clear D. Germline loops: CDR1 KGHSH, CDR2 LQKENI. V dropped 3 bases and J dropped 0 bases, with 18 bases sitting between them. This CDR3 is built from 17 residues.

This clonotype has ten or more counts. The genes are TRBV5-8 and TRBJ1-1, with 7 bases lining up with TRBD1. Germline CDR1 reads SGHTS; CDR2 reads YDEGEE. Losses at the gene ends were 0 bases for V and 4 bases for J; bases not matched to a gene: 9. The CDR3 consists of 16 residues. DNA of the CDR3: TGTGCCAGCAGCTTGGACAGGGGAGGTCGGGGCACTGAAGCTTTCTTT. This translates into CASSLDRGGRGTEAFF.

In DNA, the CDR3 is TGTGCCAGCGCGGGGAGGGTGGGGACGACAGATACGCAGTATTTT. Protein sequence: CASAGRVGTTDTQYF. The chain uses TRBV6-1 and TRBJ2-3; 7 nucleotides align to TRBD2. CDR3 length: 15 residues. V trimming: 8 bases; J trimming: 3 bases; junction bases outside the gene matches: 11. Germline V gene lookup returns CDR1 MNHNS and CDR2 SASEGT.

A few counts support this clonotype. The genes are TRBV7-2 and TRBJ2-3; TRBD1 might be the D (6 bases). The CDR3 totals 13 residues. The germline gives CDR1 SGHTA, CDR2 FQGNSA. Trimming removed 5 bases from V and 6 bases from J, with 12 bases in between. CDR3 region: CASSGVTGDTQYF. CDR3 in DNA: TGTGCCAGCAGCGGAGTAACAGGGGATACGCAGTATTTT. The full variable domain, with the rest looked up from reference TRBV7-2 and TRBJ2-3, is GAGVSQSPSNKVTEKGKDVELRCDPISGHTALYWYRQSLGQGLEFLIYFQGNSAPDKSGLPSDRFSAERTGGSVSTLTIQRTQQEDSAVYLCASSGVTGDTQYFGPGTRLTVL.

This clonotype was counted a few times. The chain employs TRBV29-1 and TRBJ2-6; a weak D match, TRBD1 (6 bases). This CDR3 spans 15 amino acids. CDR1 SQVTM and CDR2 ANQGSEA come from the germline V gene. The ends were cut back, 8 bases at V and 0 bases at J, with 14 bases in the middle. Written as DNA, the CDR3 is TGCAGCCCCCCCGACAGGAGCTCTGGGGCCAACGTCCTGACTTTC. It translates to CSPPDRSSGANVLTF.